This T cell receptor beta chain was captured by sequencing in a study of OX40 agonist ivuxolimab in advanced cancers. At the level of the study: In this cohort, patients received ivuxolimab, an agonistic anti-OX40 (CD134) antibody. A history of anti-PD-1, anti-PD-L1 or anti-CTLA-4 therapy was acceptable, and approximately 41% had some. Study results and caveats: CD4+ and CD8+ T cells in blood underwent clonal expansion by week 6 at 0.1 to 3.0 mg/kg.

In regard to this clone: What it binds is unknown.

Clones were read by immunoSEQ multiplex PCR, and TCRdb kept only the in-frame ones, dropping some. The repertoire holds around 34,000 clones, roughly 80% seen once, with 20% to 30% in the top ten. V dropped 5 bases and J dropped 5 bases, with 8 bases sitting between them. The CDR3 is made up of 12 amino acids. Germline lookup yields CDR1 SGHVS and CDR2 FNYEAQ. The chain is built from TRBV7-6 and TRBJ2-3; D is uncertain. Specimen: CD4+ or CD8+ T cells sorted from blood, collected in a trial of the OX40 agonist ivuxolimab. This clonotype originated in an adult with an advanced solid tumor such as melanoma, head and neck, liver or kidney cancer. CDR3 sequence (DNA): TGTGCCAGCAGCCTTGCCCAAGATACGCAGTATTTT. Translation gives CASSLAQDTQYF.